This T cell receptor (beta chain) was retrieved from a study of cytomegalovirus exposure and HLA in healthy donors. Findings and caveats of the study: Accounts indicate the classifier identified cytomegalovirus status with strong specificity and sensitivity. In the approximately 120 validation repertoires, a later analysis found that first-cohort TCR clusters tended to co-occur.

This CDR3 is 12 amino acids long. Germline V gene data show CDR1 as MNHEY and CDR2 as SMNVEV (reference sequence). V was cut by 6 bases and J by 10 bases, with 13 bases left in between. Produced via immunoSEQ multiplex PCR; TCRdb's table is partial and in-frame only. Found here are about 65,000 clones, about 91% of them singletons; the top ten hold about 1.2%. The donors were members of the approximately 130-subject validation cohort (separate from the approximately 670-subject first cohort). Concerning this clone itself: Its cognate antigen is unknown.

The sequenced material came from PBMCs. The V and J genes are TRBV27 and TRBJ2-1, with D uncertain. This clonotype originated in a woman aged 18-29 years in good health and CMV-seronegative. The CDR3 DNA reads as TGTGCCAGCAGCGACCCCGCGAGGGAGCAGTTCTTC. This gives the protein CASSDPAREQFF.